This T cell receptor (beta chain) was found in a study of CD8 T cells in ankylosing spondylitis. Using its own MiXCR run on the 5' RACE reads, TCRdb lists one record per CDR3 protein. The sample has about 160,000 distinct CDR3 sequences; roughly 10% are singletons. This CDR3 region has 12 residues. V lost 11 bases and J 4 bases, leaving 13 bases between the germline ends. Per the germline V gene, CDR1 is SEHNR and CDR2 is FQNEAQ (reference sequence). There are a few counts of this clonotype. The sequenced sample was blood, either unsorted or a sorted T cell fraction (not recorded which). The J gene is TRBJ2-3, the V gene TRBV7-9; no definite D call. The clonotype comes from a female donor with ankylosing spondylitis or in good health (not recorded which). Written as DNA, the CDR3 is TGTGCCTCCGCCCGCGTGGCAGATACGCAGTATTTT. It translates to CASARVADTQYF.